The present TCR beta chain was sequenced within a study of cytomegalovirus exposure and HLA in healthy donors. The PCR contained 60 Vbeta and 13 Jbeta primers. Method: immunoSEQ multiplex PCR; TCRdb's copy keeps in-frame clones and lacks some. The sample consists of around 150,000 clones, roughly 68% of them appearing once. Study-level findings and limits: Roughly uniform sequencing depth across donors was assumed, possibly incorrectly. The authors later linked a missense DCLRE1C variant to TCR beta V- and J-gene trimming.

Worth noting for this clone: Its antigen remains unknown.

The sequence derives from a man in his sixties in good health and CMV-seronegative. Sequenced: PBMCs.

CDR3: CASSPGTGVEQYF. The CDR3 DNA reads TGTGCCAGCAGCCCCGGGACAGGGGTCGAGCAGTACTTC. This chain connects TRBV5-4 to TRBJ2-7; 10 bases are a match to TRBD1. The CDR3 extends over 13 amino acids. Trimming cost V 4 bases and J 6 bases; bases outside gene matches: 4. Germline CDR1 and CDR2: SGHNT and YYREEE (reference sequence). The full variable domain, in which reference TRBV5-4 and TRBJ2-7 provide the parts outside the CDR3, is ETGVTQSPTHLIKTRGQQVTLRCSSQSGHNTVSWYQQALGQGPQFIFQYYREEENGRGNFPPRFSGLQFPNYSSELNVNALELDDSALYLCASSPGTGVEQYFGPGTRLTVT.